The 9 T cell receptor beta chains listed next were all sequenced from one sample in a study of blood T cells in healthy people across ages (dated by TCRdb to about 2015). Libraries came from 5' RACE. The reads were generated on an Illumina HiSeq 2500. A second PCR of roughly 7 to 12 cycles was run with a J-beta primer mix and a sample-barcoded 5' primer. In-frame beta chains were kept once TCRdb had trimmed the public reads at Q25 with fastp and called clones with MiXCR. CDR3 protein sequences are deduplicated, and each keeps its most common genes and DNA. The sample table contains approximately 770,000 distinct CDR3 sequences; only one count was recorded for 55% to 70% of them. The top ten constitute approximately 21% of the sample. Sequencing was performed on blood. The receptors derive from a man younger than 40 in good health.

V usage is TRBV9 and J usage is TRBJ2-4; TRBD2 matches 7 bases. This CDR3 has 14 amino acids. J was trimmed by 15 bases and V by 0 bases; bases with no gene match: 12. Per germline, CDR1 SGDLS and CDR2 YYNGEE. DNA of the CDR3: TGTGCCAGCAGCGTAGCCGATCTTGGGGGGGTGCGGTACTTC. Protein: CASSVADLGGVRYF.

The chain carries TRBV6-2 or TRBV6-3 and TRBJ1-5; 10 bases map to TRBD1. This CDR3 region has 15 residues. The J segment lost 11 bases and the V segment lost 4 bases, leaving 11 bases of the junction unmatched. Germline V gene data show CDR1 as MNHEY and CDR2 as SVGEGT. The CDR3: CASSSPGQGTLTQHF. CDR3 coding DNA: TGTGCCAGCAGTTCTCCGGGACAGGGGACCTTAACCCAGCATTTT.

This chain connects TRBV15 to TRBJ1-1; 9 nucleotides match TRBD1. CDR1 LNHNV and CDR2 YYDKDF come from the germline V gene (reference sequence). V dropped 8 bases and J dropped 1; count of bases not matched to a gene: 2. The CDR3 extends over 13 amino acids. The DNA of the CDR3 is TGTGCCACCGGGGACAGGGCGAACACTGAAGCTTTCTTT. Translation: CATGDRANTEAFF.

This clonotype was recorded only once. The chain couples TRBV27 to TRBJ2-4; D gene ambiguous. Gene TRBJ2-7 matches the end of the DNA better, so the J call may be wrong. The CDR3 runs 15 residues. CDR1 is MNHEY and CDR2 is SMNVEV in the germline V gene (reference sequence). The CDR3 is CASSTTPGRKAEQYF. The CDR3 DNA follows: TGTGCCAGCTCAACAACCCCCGGGCGGAAGGCCGAGCAGTACTTC.

The CDR3 region has the DNA TGTGCCAGCAGTAATCCTAGCGGACAGATAGGGGAAAAACTGTTTTTT. Encoded protein: CASSNPSGQIGEKLFF. V is TRBV12-3 or TRBV12-4 and J is TRBJ1-4; D is perhaps TRBD1 (6 bases). The CDR3 is 16 residues long. The V and J ends lost 5 bases and 8 bases respectively, with 21 bases between them.

The genes are TRBV12-3 or TRBV12-4 and TRBJ2-1; the match to TRBD2 covers 10 bases. CDR3 length: 16 amino acids. The junction had 6 bases not matched to a gene; V was cut back by 2 bases and J by 5 bases. The CDR3 is CASSLPSGSVNNEQFF. CDR3 nucleotide sequence: TGTGCCAGCAGTTTACCTAGCGGGAGTGTGAACAATGAGCAGTTCTTC.

CDR3 residues: CASSVYGTGARETQYF. The CDR3 DNA sequence: TGTGCCAGCAGCGTATACGGGACAGGGGCCCGGGAGACCCAGTACTTC. This chain links TRBV7-9 with TRBJ2-5; 10 nucleotides agree with TRBD1. Germline V gene data show CDR1 as SEHNR and CDR2 as FQNEAQ (reference sequence). The ends lost 5 bases at V and 5 bases at J; junction bases unmatched: 11. CDR3 size: 16 residues. Combining the CDR3 with reference TRBV7-9 and TRBJ2-5 gives the whole variable domain DTGVSQNPRHKITKRGQNVTFRCDPISEHNRLYWYRQTLGQGPEFLTYFQNEAQLEKSRLLSDRFSAERPKGSFSTLEIQRTEQGDSAMYLCASSVYGTGARETQYFGPGTRLLVL.

This chain links TRBV29-1 with TRBJ2-2; 12 bases match TRBD1. This CDR3 region has 14 residues. Trimming removed 6 bases from V and 4 bases from J; junction bases left unmatched: 3. Germline CDR1 is SQVTM and CDR2 is ANQGSEA. The CDR3: CSVGTGGRTGELFF. CDR3 coding DNA: TGCAGCGTGGGGACAGGGGGCCGCACCGGGGAGCTGTTTTTT.

The table lists this clonotype with a few counts. The rearrangement uses TRBV27 and TRBJ2-1, with D possibly being TRBD1 (8 bases). CDR1 is MNHEY, CDR2 SMNVEV, per germline (reference sequence). CDR3 length equals 14 residues. Trimming removed 7 bases at V and 7 bases at J, with 17 bases between. The CDR3 nucleotides are TGTGCCAGCAAATATGACAGGGGAGGGAATGAGCAGTTCTTC. Translation gives CASKYDRGGNEQFF.